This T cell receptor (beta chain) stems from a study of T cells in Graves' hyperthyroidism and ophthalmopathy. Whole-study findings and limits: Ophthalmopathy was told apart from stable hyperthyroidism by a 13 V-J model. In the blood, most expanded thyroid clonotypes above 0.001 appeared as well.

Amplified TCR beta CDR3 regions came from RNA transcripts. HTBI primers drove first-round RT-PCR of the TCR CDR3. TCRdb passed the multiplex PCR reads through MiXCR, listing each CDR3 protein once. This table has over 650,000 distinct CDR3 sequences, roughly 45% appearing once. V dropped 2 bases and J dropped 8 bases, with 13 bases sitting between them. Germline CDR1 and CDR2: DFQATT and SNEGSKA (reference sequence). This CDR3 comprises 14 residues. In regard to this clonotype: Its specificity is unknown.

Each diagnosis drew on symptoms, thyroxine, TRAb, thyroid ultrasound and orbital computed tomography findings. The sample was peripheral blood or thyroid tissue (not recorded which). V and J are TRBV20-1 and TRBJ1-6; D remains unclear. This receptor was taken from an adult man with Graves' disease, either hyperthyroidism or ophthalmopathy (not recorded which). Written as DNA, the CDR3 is TGCAGTGCTAGAACCATAAACGGGGATTCACCCCTCCACTTT. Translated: CSARTINGDSPLHF.